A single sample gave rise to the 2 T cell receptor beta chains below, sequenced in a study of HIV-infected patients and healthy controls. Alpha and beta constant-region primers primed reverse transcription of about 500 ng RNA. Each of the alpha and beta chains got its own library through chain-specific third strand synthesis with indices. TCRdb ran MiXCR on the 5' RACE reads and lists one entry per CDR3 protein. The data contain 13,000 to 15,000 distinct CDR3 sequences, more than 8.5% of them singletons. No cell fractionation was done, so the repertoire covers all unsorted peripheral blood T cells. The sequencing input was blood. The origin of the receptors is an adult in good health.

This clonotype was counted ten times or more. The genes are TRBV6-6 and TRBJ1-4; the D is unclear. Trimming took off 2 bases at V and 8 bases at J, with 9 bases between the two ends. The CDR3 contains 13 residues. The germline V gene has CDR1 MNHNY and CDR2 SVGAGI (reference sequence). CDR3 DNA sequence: TGTGCCAGCAGTTACCGGGCAGGCGAAAAACTGTTTTTT. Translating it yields CASSYRAGEKLFF.

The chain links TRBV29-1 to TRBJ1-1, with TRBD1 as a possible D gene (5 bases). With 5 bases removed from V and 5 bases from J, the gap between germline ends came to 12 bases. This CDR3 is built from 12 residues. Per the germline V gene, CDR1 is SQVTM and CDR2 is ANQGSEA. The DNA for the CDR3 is TGCAGCGTTTTCAGGGAGAGTACTGAAGCTTTCTTT. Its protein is CSVFRESTEAFF.